The 16 T cell receptor beta chains listed next were all sequenced from one sample in a study of T-cell reconstitution after alpha-beta-depleted transplantation in children. Unique molecular identifiers featured in how the TCRbeta library was prepared. MiXCR was run by TCRdb on the PCR reads, yielding one entry per CDR3 protein. The sample lists 700,000 to 850,000 distinct CDR3 sequences; about 16% were seen once. The sequencing here drew on PBMCs, mostly from graft donor cells, taken 360 days after TCRalphabeta/CD19-depleted stem cell transplant. These receptors all stem from a male patient between 10 and 17 years old who had a stem cell transplant for acute lymphoblastic leukemia, so the T cells may come from the graft donor.

The rearrangement uses TRBV5-1 and TRBJ2-7; D is perhaps TRBD2 (6 bases). Trimming stripped 4 bases from V and 2 bases from J, with 13 bases between. Germline loops: CDR1 SGHRS, CDR2 YFSETQ. The CDR3 length is 14 residues. CDR3 bases: TGCGCCAGCAGCCCACTAGCAGCCACCTACGAGCAGTACTTC. It codes for CASSPLAATYEQYF.

This clonotype turned up a few times. This chain joins TRBV18 and TRBJ1-5; TRBD1 aligns across 9 bases. Germline assignment: CDR1 KGHSH and CDR2 LQKENI. The CDR3 sequence is 15 residues long. The junction had 10 bases not matched to a gene; V was cut back by 8 bases and J by 5 bases. Here the CDR3 reads CASATGTGKDQPQHF. The CDR3 region has the DNA TGTGCCAGCGCCACCGGGACAGGGAAAGATCAGCCCCAGCATTTT.

The genes are TRBV3-1 and TRBJ1-4; D not certain. The CDR3 contains 13 residues. The V gene's germline CDR1 is LGHDT and CDR2 YNNKEL (reference sequence). The V gene lost 3 bases and the J gene lost 10 bases, with 12 bases spanning the gap. As DNA, the CDR3 is TGTGCCAGCAGCCAGGAAATAAGTGGAAAACTGTTTTTT. This translates into CASSQEISGKLFF.

The rearrangement uses TRBV6-5 and TRBJ2-1; D is undetermined. V was pared by 2 bases and J by 6 bases, with 11 bases between. The germline gives CDR1 MNHEY, CDR2 SVGAGI. The CDR3 is 14 residues long. The CDR3 loop is CASSYGLQLNEQFF. The CDR3, as DNA: TGTGCCAGCAGTTACGGGTTACAGCTCAATGAGCAGTTCTTC.

The rearrangement joins TRBV9 to TRBJ2-2; D unresolved. The V end was cut by 1 base, the J end by 4 bases, with 14 bases between. CDR3 size: 16 residues. CDR1 SGDLS and CDR2 YYNGEE come from the germline V gene. CDR3 sequence: CASSVLGRPSTGELFF. CDR3 coding DNA: TGTGCCAGCAGCGTATTGGGCAGGCCCTCCACCGGGGAGCTGTTTTTT.

The rearrangement joins TRBV6-1 to TRBJ1-2, with 9 bases identical to TRBD1. The CDR3 has 17 residues. Germline CDR1 MNHNS, CDR2 SASEGT. Trimming at V came to 6 bases and at J to 8 bases, leaving 19 bases not matched to a gene. CDR3 nucleotides: TGTGCCAGCAGCCGAGTCCCGGGACAGGGACAGCGGAGAGGCTACACCTTC. This translates into CASSRVPGQGQRRGYTF.

V is TRBV6-1 and J is TRBJ1-3; D call uncertain. The CDR3 extends over 12 amino acids. The V gene's germline CDR1 is MNHNS and CDR2 SASEGT. Between the trimmed V and J ends, which lost 2 bases and 7 bases, there was a span of 6 bases. CDR3: CASSERTNTIYF. CDR3 bases: TGTGCCAGCAGTGAAAGGACCAACACCATATATTTT.

V and J are TRBV28 and TRBJ2-7, with 8 bases fitting TRBD2. The CDR3 has 18 amino acids. Unmatched junction bases numbered 17, after V lost 6 bases and J lost 1 base. Germline V lookup: CDR1 MDHEN, CDR2 SYDVKM. CDR3 in amino acids: CASRPILAGYRESYEQYF. In DNA, the CDR3 is TGTGCCAGCAGACCCATCCTAGCGGGCTATCGGGAGTCCTACGAGCAGTACTTC.

This clonotype was observed a few times. This rearrangement joins TRBV2 to TRBJ2-7; perhaps D is TRBD1 or TRBD2 (5 bases each). This CDR3 spans 15 amino acids. Trimming stripped 6 bases from V and 6 bases from J, with 21 bases between. Per the germline V gene, CDR1 is SNHLY and CDR2 is FYNNEI. The CDR3 reads CASSPKGHGTFEQYF. The CDR3 nucleotides are TGTGCCAGCAGCCCCAAAGGACACGGGACGTTCGAGCAGTACTTC.

In its sample, this clonotype was seen a few times. The gene calls are TRBV5-1 and TRBJ2-1, with D perhaps being TRBD1 or TRBD2 (5 bases each). This CDR3 comprises 13 residues. The V end lost 6 bases, the J end lost 12 bases, and 19 bases lay between the germline ends. Germline assignment: CDR1 SGHRS and CDR2 YFSETQ. The CDR3 loop reads CASIANPGAGQFF. The CDR3 bases are TGCGCCAGCATTGCCAACCCCGGGGCTGGGCAGTTCTTC.

V and J are TRBV29-1 and TRBJ2-7; D might be TRBD1 (5 bases). The CDR3 has 12 residues. Germline V gene data show CDR1 as SQVTM and CDR2 as ANQGSEA. V lost 7 bases, J lost 3 bases, and 13 bases lay in between. CDR3 amino acids: CSAGQGYYEQYF. In DNA form, the CDR3 reads TGCAGCGCCGGTCAGGGATACTACGAGCAGTACTTC.

The chain is built from TRBV15 and TRBJ2-1; D might be TRBD2 (6 bases). The CDR3 extends over 13 amino acids. CDR1 is LNHNV and CDR2 is YYDKDF in the germline V gene (reference sequence). V lost 0 bases and J lost 9, with 9 bases in between. The CDR3 loop is CATSRDGGAEQFF. CDR3 sequence (DNA): TGTGCCACCAGCAGAGATGGCGGGGCTGAGCAGTTCTTC.

This clonotype was seen a few times. J is TRBJ2-1 and V is TRBV5-1, with TRBD1 matching 8 bases. V was pared by 4 bases and J by 3 bases, with 6 bases of the junction left unmatched. Germline CDR1 SGHRS, CDR2 YFSETQ. The CDR3 is 15 residues long. The CDR3 bases are TGCGCCAGCAGCCCGGGACAGGCGATCTACAATGAGCAGTTCTTC. It specifies CASSPGQAIYNEQFF.

This clonotype appeared a few times. V gene TRBV27 combines with J gene TRBJ2-7; D is uncertain. Germline CDR1 and CDR2: MNHEY and SMNVEV (reference sequence). This CDR3 has 14 residues. Deletions cut 7 bases from V and 3 bases from J, with 16 bases between. The CDR3: CASNRRDGLYEQYF. In DNA, the CDR3 is TGTGCCAGCAACCGGAGAGACGGTCTCTACGAGCAGTACTTC.

This clonotype was found a few times. The chain has TRBV4-1 and TRBJ2-7; D perhaps matches TRBD1 (6 bases). V dropped 1 base and J dropped 0 bases, with 10 bases sitting between them. Germline CDR1 reads MGHRA; CDR2 reads YSYEKL. CDR3 length equals 15 residues. This CDR3 reads CASSQGNRDSYEQYF. CDR3 coding DNA: TGCGCCAGCAGCCAAGGGAACAGGGACTCCTACGAGCAGTACTTC.

This clonotype has ten or more counts. V gene TRBV29-1 combines with J gene TRBJ2-1; 11 positions agree with TRBD1. Trimming removed 3 bases from V and 9 bases from J; junction bases left unmatched: 7. CDR1 and CDR2 (germline): SQVTM, ANQGSEA. This CDR3 is built from 14 residues. This CDR3 is CSVERGTGGSEQFF. Written as DNA, the CDR3 is TGCAGCGTTGAGAGGGGGACAGGGGGAAGTGAGCAGTTCTTC.